A selection of T cell receptor beta chains follows, all from one sample in a study of T cells in Graves' hyperthyroidism and ophthalmopathy. MiXCR was run by TCRdb on the multiplex PCR reads, yielding one entry per CDR3 protein. This sample has approximately 620,000 distinct CDR3 sequences, with around 15% found just once. The specimen sequenced was blood. These receptor sequences come from a woman aged 40 to 49 with Graves' ophthalmopathy. The CDR3 runs from the conserved cysteine through the conserved F or W. D genes are given only for firm matches. Not all rows give a size; the values are once, few, many and, for expanded clones, a class.

TRBV5-1	many	-	TRBJ2-2	16	CASSLNAGTNTGELFF	TGCGCCAGCAGCTTGAATGCGGGGACGAACACCGGGGAGCTGTTTTTT
TRBV3-1	many	-	TRBJ2-1	14	CASSQDQFSSEQFF	TGTGCCAGCAGCCAAGATCAATTCTCTTCGGAGCAGTTCTTC
TRBV18	many	TRBD2	TRBJ2-1	15	CASSPREGAASEQFF	TGTGCCAGCTCACCGCGGGAGGGAGCAGCTAGTGAGCAGTTCTTC
TRBV24-1	many	-	TRBJ2-3	16	CATSDPGGPEADTQYF	TGTGCCACCAGTGATCCCGGCGGACCCGAGGCAGATACGCAGTATTTT
TRBV6-1	many	TRBD1	TRBJ1-2	14	CASSPGTGGGGYTF	TGTGCCAGCAGTCCCGGGACAGGTGGCGGTGGCTACACCTTC
TRBV11-2	once	-	TRBJ2-3	11	CASTPVGTQYF	TGTGCCAGCACCCCGGTGGGTACGCAGTATTTT
TRBV12-3/TRBV12-4	few	-	TRBJ2-1	14	CASSPDSTRNEQFF	TGTGCCAGCAGTCCCGATTCTACTCGGAATGAGCAGTTCTTC
TRBV28	-	-	TRBJ1-5	11	CASSGNEPQHF	TGTGCCAGCAGTGGGAATGAGCCCCAGCATTTT
TRBV2	many	-	TRBJ1-5	14	CASREPGGRQPQHF	TGTGCCAGCAGAGAGCCGGGGGGCAGGCAGCCCCAGCATTTT
TRBV10-3	few	TRBD1	TRBJ1-6	16	CAIREPSQGASSPLHF	TGTGCCATCCGTGAACCCTCACAGGGGGCCAGTTCACCCCTCCACTTT
TRBV3-1	many	TRBD2	TRBJ2-7	15	CASSQGLAGTYEQYF	TGTGCCAGCAGCCAAGGGCTAGCGGGAACCTACGAGCAGTACTTC
TRBV20-1	-	-	TRBJ1-5	15	CSARDPETGNQPQHF	TGCAGTGCTAGAGATCCTGAAACAGGGAATCAGCCCCAGCATTTT
TRBV6-1	many	-	TRBJ1-5	14	CATLGVGSNQPQHF	TGTGCCACCCTGGGGGTGGGGAGCAATCAGCCCCAGCATTTT
TRBV18	many	-	TRBJ2-1	16	CASSPETPTPYNEQFF	TGTGCCAGCTCACCAGAGACCCCAACTCCATACAATGAGCAGTTCTTC
TRBV5-1	many	-	TRBJ2-3	14	CASSSNSGTDTQYF	TGCGCCAGCAGCTCCAACAGCGGCACAGATACGCAGTATTTT
TRBV7-9	-	-	TRBJ2-5	17	CASSLVRPSRYQETQYF	TGTGCCAGCAGCTTAGTTCGTCCTAGCCGGTACCAAGAGACCCAGTACTTC
TRBV19	-	-	TRBJ2-1	17	CASSIGGPSTTYNEQFF	TGTGCCAGTAGTATAGGGGGGCCTAGCACGACCTACAATGAGCAGTTCTTC
TRBV28	few	-	TRBJ1-3	12	CASSWGGNTIYF	TGTGCCAGCAGCTGGGGCGGAAACACCATATATTTT
TRBV12-5	few	-	TRBJ2-1	13	CASGLSPAIEQFF	TGTGCTAGTGGTTTGTCTCCAGCGATTGAGCAGTTCTTC
TRBV4-1	-	TRBD2	TRBJ2-1	14	CASSQPGLANEQFF	TGCGCCAGCAGCCAGCCGGGACTAGCCAATGAGCAGTTCTTC
TRBV2	many	-	TRBJ1-2	16	CASSRQGPWDSEGYTF	TGTGCCAGCAGTCGCCAGGGCCCCTGGGATTCGGAGGGCTACACCTTC
TRBV5-5	-	TRBD1	TRBJ2-1	15	CASSPDRAGSNEQFF	TGTGCCAGCAGCCCGGACAGGGCCGGTTCCAATGAGCAGTTCTTC
TRBV5-1	-	TRBD2	TRBJ2-3	16	CASSIGTSGATDTQYF	TGCGCCAGCAGCATTGGGACTAGCGGGGCTACAGATACGCAGTATTTT
TRBV12-3/TRBV12-4	few	TRBD2	TRBJ2-1	14	CASSLVSWGGTQFF	TGTGCCAGCAGTTTAGTTTCTTGGGGGGGAACGCAGTTCTTC
TRBV11-2	few	-	TRBJ2-1	15	CASSSQGGSYNEQFF	TGTGCCAGCAGCTCCCAGGGAGGCTCCTACAATGAGCAGTTCTTC
TRBV7-9	-	-	TRBJ2-1	14	CASNLHDSYNEQFF	TGTGCCAGCAACCTGCACGACAGTTACAATGAGCAGTTCTTC
TRBV20-1	-	-	TRBJ1-1	13	CSAARDLNIEAFF	TGCAGTGCTGCCCGAGACTTGAACATTGAAGCTTTCTTT
TRBV28	few	-	TRBJ1-4	12	CASSSRGEKLFF	TGTGCCAGCAGTTCCCGAGGTGAAAAACTGTTTTTT
TRBV5-1	-	-	TRBJ2-1	13	CASSSGRTYEQFF	TGTGCCAGCAGCTCCGGACGGACCTACGAGCAGTTCTTC
TRBV7-6	many	-	TRBJ2-7	15	CASSLGAMGSGEQYF	TGTGCCAGCAGCTTAGGTGCCATGGGGTCGGGCGAGCAGTACTTC
TRBV10-1	-	-	TRBJ1-5	19	CASSDDRSVVGLSTDTQHF	TGCGCCAGCAGTGACGACCGCTCCGTTGTGGGGCTCAGCACAGATACGCAGCATTTT
TRBV14	few	-	TRBJ2-3	14	CASSQAITVDTQYF	TGTGCCAGCAGCCAAGCCATTACTGTCGATACGCAGTATTTT
TRBV9	-	-	TRBJ2-3	15	CASSARQATTDTQYF	TGTGCCAGCAGCGCCCGACAGGCAACCACAGATACGCAGTATTTT
TRBV7-3	many	TRBD2	TRBJ2-2	15	CASSTLAGDTGELFF	TGTGCCAGCAGCACCTTAGCGGGGGACACCGGGGAGCTGTTTTTT
TRBV28	many	TRBD1	TRBJ2-7	14	CASTEGQGGGEQYF	TGTGCCAGCACCGAGGGACAGGGTGGCGGCGAGCAGTACTTC
TRBV9	many	TRBD2	TRBJ2-5	18	CASSPDSRLAGQQETQYF	TGTGCCAGCAGCCCGGACTCCCGACTAGCGGGACAGCAAGAGACCCAGTACTTC
TRBV29-1	-	TRBD2	TRBJ2-1	16	CSVEGTSGSSYNEQFF	TGCAGCGTTGAAGGGACTAGCGGGAGCTCCTACAATGAGCAGTTCTTC
TRBV27	few	TRBD2	TRBJ2-1	18	CASSPTGTSGSPYNEQFF	TGTGCCAGCAGTCCCACCGGGACTAGCGGGAGCCCGTACAATGAGCAGTTCTTC
TRBV11-1	many	-	TRBJ2-1	15	CASSLKLPLGNEQFF	TGTGCCAGCAGCTTAAAACTACCCTTGGGGAATGAGCAGTTCTTC
TRBV5-1	many	TRBD1	TRBJ2-7	15	CASSIQTGAKDEQYF	TGCGCCAGCAGCATCCAAACAGGGGCGAAGGACGAGCAGTACTTC